These T cell receptor beta chains were read from a single sample in a study of control samples from healthy donors and cancer patients. Assay used: immunoSEQ multiplex PCR; TCRdb lists only in-frame clones, some missing. The sample has around 55,000 clones; roughly 95% are singletons. Sequenced material: blood. These TCRs come from a woman aged 18 to 35 in good health. CDR3s include the opening cysteine and the closing phenylalanine or tryptophan. A D gene is named only where the DNA matches it firmly. Clone size appears in some rows only: once, few, many, or a class for an expanded clone.

D gene	clone size	V gene	J gene	CDR3 DNA	CDR3 protein
NA	NA	TRBV7-9	TRBJ1-6	TGTGCCAGCAGCTTAGCCCGGAGCTCCTATAATTCACCCCTCCACTTT	CASSLARSSYNSPLHF
NA	NA	TRBV29-1	TRBJ1-6	TGCAGCGTTGAAGCTAAAACCGACAGCTCCTATAATTCACCCCTCCACTTT	CSVEAKTDSSYNSPLHF
TRBD2	once	TRBV30	TRBJ2-3	TGTGCCTGGAGCCTAAAAGCGGGGAACACAGATACGCAGTATTTT	CAWSLKAGNTDTQYF
NA	NA	TRBV6-1	TRBJ2-1	TGTGCCAGCAGTGAACCGAGGAGGGGAGCCTACAATGAGCAGTTCTTC	CASSEPRRGAYNEQFF
NA	NA	TRBV5-6	TRBJ1-1	TGTGCCAGCAGCTTGCTTGGGTACACTGAAGCTTTCTTT	CASSLLGYTEAFF
NA	NA	TRBV20-1	TRBJ1-3	TGCAGCCGGGCTTCTGGAAACACCATATATTTT	CSRASGNTIYF
NA	NA	TRBV7-9	TRBJ1-5	TGTGCCAGCAGTTTGGAAGAGGCGGACCCCCCCCAGCATTTT	CASSLEEADPPQHF
TRBD1	NA	TRBV27	TRBJ2-4	TGTGCCAGCAGGCCCGGGACAGTCAACATTCAGTACTTC	CASRPGTVNIQYF
NA	NA	TRBV5-1	TRBJ1-1	TGCGCCAGCAGCTTGGTGGCCAGCGAGAACACTGAAGCTTTCTTT	CASSLVASENTEAFF
NA	NA	TRBV2	TRBJ1-1	TGTGCCAGCAAAGACCAGGGGATACGCGCTGAAGCTTTCTTT	CASKDQGIRAEAFF
NA	NA	TRBV29-1	TRBJ1-2	TGCAGCGTTGGGGACACGAACTATGGCTACACCTTC	CSVGDTNYGYTF
TRBD2	NA	TRBV3-1/TRBV3-2	TRBJ2-3	TGTGCCAGCAGCCAGGACGGGGGGTCGACAGATACGCAGTATTTT	CASSQDGGSTDTQYF
TRBD1	NA	TRBV19	TRBJ2-7	TGTGCCAGTACCGCCGGGACAGGGTCCTACGAGCAGTACTTC	CASTAGTGSYEQYF
NA	NA	TRBV6-6	TRBJ1-1	TGTGCCAGCTCCTTCGGGGGCACTGAAGCTTTCTTT	CASSFGGTEAFF
TRBD1	NA	TRBV7-9	TRBJ1-6	TGTGCCAGCAGCTTGACAGGGGGAACCCCCCTCCACTTT	CASSLTGGTPLHF
TRBD1	NA	TRBV4-1	TRBJ1-6	TGCCCCCCCAGCCGACAGGGCTCCTATAATTCACCCCTCCACTTT	CPPSRQGSYNSPLHF
NA	NA	TRBV6-1	TRBJ2-7	TGTGCCAGCAGTGAAGCGCAGGGGGGCCTGTACGAGCAGTACTTC	CASSEAQGGLYEQYF
NA	NA	TRBV18	TRBJ1-4	TGTGCCAGCTCACAAGACAGTAATGAAAAACTGTTTTTT	CASSQDSNEKLFF
NA	NA	TRBV7-8	TRBJ1-2	TGTGCCAGCAGTCCCACCCCCAGCTATGGCTACACCTTC	CASSPTPSYGYTF
NA	NA	TRBV29-1	TRBJ2-7	TGCAGCGTTGGCGGGACAAGCCCAAACGAGCAGTACTTC	CSVGGTSPNEQYF
NA	NA	TRBV7-9	TRBJ1-3	TGTGCCAGCACCGTGAGGGGGGGAGAAGATGGAAACACCATATATTTT	CASTVRGGEDGNTIYF
NA	NA	TRBV6-5	TRBJ1-5	TGTGCCAGCAGGGGCGGACAGCGGGGAGTCTCAGCCCAGCATTTT	CASRGGQRGVSAQHF
NA	NA	TRBV6-2/TRBV6-3	TRBJ1-2	TGTGCCAGCAGTTACAGTTCTAACTATGGCTACACCTTC	CASSYSSNYGYTF
NA	NA	TRBV6-5	TRBJ1-2	TGTGCCAGCGGGGGGGCCAGAACCAACTATGGCTACACCTTC	CASGGARTNYGYTF
TRBD1	NA	TRBV30	TRBJ1-2	TGTGCCTGGAGCCCCGGGACAGACGGCTACACCTTC	CAWSPGTDGYTF
NA	NA	TRBV12-3/TRBV12-4	TRBJ1-2	TGTGCCAGCAGTTTTACCACCCAAAATGGCTACACCTTC	CASSFTTQNGYTF
NA	NA	TRBV27	TRBJ1-5	TGTGCCAGCAGGGCGGCGGGGAATCAGCCCCAGCATTTT	CASRAAGNQPQHF
NA	NA	TRBV14	TRBJ2-7	TGTGCCAGCAGCCTACAGGGTTACGAGCAGTACTTC	CASSLQGYEQYF
NA	NA	TRBV21-1	TRBJ2-7	TGTGCCAGCAGCAAAGAATGGGGTTTTCAGTACTTC	CASSKEWGFQYF
NA	NA	TRBV15	TRBJ2-5	TGTGCCACCAGCAGAGACCCAGGGGATGGGGAGACCCAGTACTTC	CATSRDPGDGETQYF
TRBD1	NA	TRBV6-5	TRBJ1-6	TGTGCCAGCAGTTCCGGGACAGGTGGTAATTCACCCCTCCACTTT	CASSSGTGGNSPLHF
NA	NA	TRBV7-9	TRBJ2-1	TGTGCCAGCAGCGGGGGGACCTCCTACAATGAGCAGTTCTTC	CASSGGTSYNEQFF
TRBD2	NA	TRBV12-5	TRBJ2-5	TGTGCTAGTGGTTTGCCCAGCGGGGGGCCTGAGACCCAGTACTTC	CASGLPSGGPETQYF
NA	NA	TRBV4-3	TRBJ1-2	TGCGCCAGCAGCCAAGATCGACAGACCCCTCTTATCTATGGCTACACCTTC	CASSQDRQTPLIYGYTF
NA	NA	TRBV11-2	TRBJ1-1	TGTGCCAGCAGCCAACACTCGACAGTCGACGCTGAAGCTTTCTTT	CASSQHSTVDAEAFF
TRBD1	NA	TRBV19	TRBJ1-2	TGTGCCAGTAGTCCCTGGGACAGGGGGTCCTATGGCTACACCTTC	CASSPWDRGSYGYTF
NA	NA	TRBV5-4	TRBJ1-5	TGTGCCAGCAGCTTGGCGGGGGGCAATCAGCCCCAGCATTTT	CASSLAGGNQPQHF
NA	NA	TRBV7-2	TRBJ1-5	TGTGCCAGCAGTCCAGGACGTAGCAATCAGCCCCAGCATTTT	CASSPGRSNQPQHF
NA	NA	TRBV7-9	TRBJ1-1	TGTGCCAGCAGCTTACTCTCGGGGAACACTGAAGCTTTCTTT	CASSLLSGNTEAFF
TRBD1	NA	TRBV6-5	TRBJ1-5	TGTGCCAGCAGGGGGGGACAGAAGCAAAATCAGCCCCAGCATTTT	CASRGGQKQNQPQHF
NA	NA	TRBV19	TRBJ1-1	TGTGCCAGTAGTCTTTGGGGGAGTTCCACTGAAGCTTTCTTT	CASSLWGSSTEAFF
NA	NA	TRBV28	TRBJ2-1	TGTGCCAGCAGCCAGCTAAGTACTTCCTACAATGAGCAGTTCTTC	CASSQLSTSYNEQFF
TRBD1	NA	TRBV4-1	TRBJ1-5	TGCGCCAGCAGCCGAACAGGGGTTCAGCCCCAGCATTTT	CASSRTGVQPQHF
NA	NA	TRBV28	TRBJ1-2	TGTGCCAGCAGTTTGGCAGAGTATGGCTACACCTTC	CASSLAEYGYTF
NA	NA	TRBV4-3	TRBJ1-5	TGCGCCAGCAGCCAAGATAGGGGGGATCGCAATCAGCCCCAGCATTTT	CASSQDRGDRNQPQHF
TRBD1	NA	TRBV7-9	TRBJ1-2	TGTGCCAGCAGTTTTACAGGGGGTGGAGGGCCTGGCTACACCTTC	CASSFTGGGGPGYTF
TRBD2	NA	TRBV7-2	TRBJ2-2	TGTGCCAGCAGCTTAGGCCCTAGCGGGGGACACACCGGGGAGCTGTTTTTT	CASSLGPSGGHTGELFF
NA	once	TRBV3-1/TRBV3-2	TRBJ1-3	TGTGCCAGCAGCCAAAGGGGGGCCTCTGGAAACACCATATATTTT	CASSQRGASGNTIYF
NA	NA	TRBV28	TRBJ1-2	TGTGCCAGCAGTCCCCTTGTGGGGCCAAACCAAGATTATGGCTACACCTTC	CASSPLVGPNQDYGYTF
NA	NA	TRBV5-4	TRBJ1-1	TGTGCCAGCAGCTGGGGTGGAATGAGCACTGAAGCTTTCTTT	CASSWGGMSTEAFF
NA	NA	TRBV5-1	TRBJ1-1	TGCGCCAGCAGCTTGAGAAGTTCTCAAGACACTGAAGCTTTCTTT	CASSLRSSQDTEAFF
TRBD2	NA	TRBV6-1	TRBJ2-7	TGTGCCAGCAGTGAGGGACTAGAGGCGAACTACGAGCAGTACTTC	CASSEGLEANYEQYF
TRBD2	NA	TRBV5-1	TRBJ2-5	TGCGCCAGCAGGGGTAGCGGGGGCTGGGGGGAGACCCAGTACTTC	CASRGSGGWGETQYF
NA	NA	TRBV3-1/TRBV3-2	TRBJ2-7	TGTGCCAGCAGCCAAGGGCTTGGGGTGACCTACGAGCAGTACTTC	CASSQGLGVTYEQYF
NA	NA	TRBV25-1	TRBJ1-2	TGTGCCAGCAGTGAGGAGGCAGCCCCCTATAACTTCGGCTACACCTTC	CASSEEAAPYNFGYTF
TRBD2	few	TRBV13	TRBJ2-5	TGTGCCCGCAGCGGAGGACTCGCGGGGGGGCCGGGGCAAGAGACCCAGTACTTC	CARSGGLAGGPGQETQYF
NA	once	TRBV5-5	TRBJ1-1	TGTGCCAGCAGCTTGTCCGGGGGGGATGACACTGAAGCTTTCTTT	CASSLSGGDDTEAFF
NA	once	TRBV6-6	TRBJ2-7	TGTGCCAGCAGTCCCAGCTTGGGGAGCGAGCAGTACTTC	CASSPSLGSEQYF
TRBD1	NA	TRBV5-6	TRBJ1-2	TGTGCCAGCAGCTCCGACCGACAGGGCTACGGCTACACCTTC	CASSSDRQGYGYTF